Listed here are 2 T cell receptor beta chains from one sample, sequenced in a study. TCRdb ran MiXCR on the RT-PCR reads and lists one entry per CDR3 protein. Found here are about 700,000 distinct CDR3 sequences, approximately 15% of them singletons; the top ten hold 3.6%. The sequencing sample was made of memory CD4+ T cells from blood. These receptors all come from a female donor in good health, serving as a healthy control.

This clonotype was counted many times. The chain joins TRBV7-2 to TRBJ1-6; 9 bases are shared with TRBD1. This CDR3 region has 18 residues. Germline V gene lookup returns CDR1 SGHTA and CDR2 FQGNSA. V lost 5 bases and J lost 6; bases outside the gene matches: 14. In nucleotides, the CDR3 is TGTGCCAGCAGCCAGAGGGGCCCACTGACAGGGGGTAATTCACCCCTCCACTTT. Translation gives CASSQRGPLTGGNSPLHF.

This clonotype was seen more than once but under ten times. The V call is TRBV27, the J call TRBJ2-1, with 8 bases fitting TRBD1. Germline V gene data show CDR1 as MNHEY and CDR2 as SMNVEV (reference sequence). V was pared by 7 bases and J by 8 bases, with 10 bases of the junction left unmatched. The CDR3 consists of 14 residues. The CDR3 region is CASTQGQGAHEQFF. In DNA, the CDR3 is TGTGCCAGCACTCAAGGGCAGGGGGCCCATGAGCAGTTCTTC.